This TCR beta chain was identified in a study of OX40 agonist ivuxolimab in advanced cancers. On the study more broadly: Patients' therapy was ivuxolimab, an antibody that acts as an agonist of OX40 (CD134). Hepatocellular carcinoma, melanoma, renal cell or head and neck cancer occurred in dose-escalation patients. Study-level findings and limits: The study found that CD8+ T cells averaged more expanded clones than CD4+. Among the lowest levels of clonal expansion were found in partial responders at 0.1-3.0 mg/kg.

V was cut by 3 bases and J by 2 bases, with 8 bases left in between. There are 13 residues in the CDR3. Germline CDR1 reads SGHRS; CDR2 reads YFSETQ. Concerning this clone itself: The antigen remains unidentified.

Sequenced by immunoSEQ multiplex PCR; TCRdb stores in-frame clones only, minus some. The sample lists tens of thousands of clones, 70% to 90% seen once, with 4.5% to 5.5% in the top ten. Sample: CD4+ or CD8+ T cells sorted from blood, taken in a trial of the OX40 agonist ivuxolimab. This clonotype was sampled from an adult with an advanced solid tumor such as melanoma, head and neck, liver or kidney cancer. The V and J genes are TRBV5-1 and TRBJ2-5, with D tentatively TRBD1 or TRBD2 (5 bases each). The CDR3 loop is CASSWGIQETQYF. DNA for the CDR3: TGCGCCAGCAGCTGGGGGATACAAGAGACCCAGTACTTC.